Shown below are 10 T cell receptor beta chains from a single sample sequenced in a study of CD8 T cells in ankylosing spondylitis. TCRdb re-analysed the 5' RACE reads in MiXCR, keeping a single row per CDR3 protein. The sample lists under 200,000 distinct CDR3 sequences; more than 9% were seen once. Sequenced sample: blood, either unsorted or a sorted T cell fraction (not recorded which). These receptors were obtained from a male donor with ankylosing spondylitis or in good health (not recorded which).

J is TRBJ1-2 and V is TRBV11-2; 7 nucleotides line up with TRBD1. With V trimmed by 4 bases and J by 4 bases, 6 bases remained unmatched. The CDR3 runs 14 residues. Looked up from germline, CDR1 is SGHAT and CDR2 is FQNNGV. The CDR3, as DNA: TGTGCCAGCAGCTCGAGGGGGCTGGTCTATGGCTACACCTTC. It is translated as CASSSRGLVYGYTF. Looking up the rest from reference TRBV11-2 and TRBJ1-2 gives the full variable domain: EAGVAQSPRYKIIEKRQSVAFWCNPISGHATLYWYQQILGQGPKLLIQFQNNGVVDDSQLPKDRFSAERLKGVDSTLKIQPAKLEDSAVYLCASSSRGLVYGYTFGSGTRLTVV.

The sample holds many counts of this clonotype. The rearrangement uses TRBV28 and TRBJ2-6; D remains unclear. The germline V gene has CDR1 MDHEN and CDR2 SYDVKM. Trimming pared 3 bases from V and 1 base from J, leaving 4 bases between. The CDR3 runs to 14 residues. CDR3 DNA sequence: TGTGCCAGCAGTTTCCGATCTGGGGCCAACGTCCTGACTTTC. Encoded protein: CASSFRSGANVLTF. Filled out from reference TRBV28 and TRBJ2-6, the complete variable domain reads DVKVTQSSRYLVKRTGEKVFLECVQDMDHENMFWYRQDPGLGLRLIYFSYDVKMKEKGDIPEGYSVSREKKERFSLILESASTNQTSMYLCASSFRSGANVLTFGAGSRLTVL.

The CDR3 is CAISESKTEFSGANVLTF. CDR3 DNA sequence: TGTGCCATCAGTGAGTCGAAGACAGAGTTCTCTGGGGCCAACGTCCTGACTTTC. The rearrangement links TRBV10-3 to TRBJ2-6; a weak D match, TRBD1 (5 bases). Trimming took off 0 bases at V and 0 bases at J, with 12 bases between the two ends. CDR1 is ENHRY and CDR2 is SYGVKD in the germline V gene. This CDR3 comprises 18 residues.

This clonotype has ten or more counts. This chain connects TRBV5-1 to TRBJ2-1; 8 bases align to TRBD2. The CDR3 runs 16 residues. Trimming took 4 bases from V and 2 from J; bases not matched to a gene: 8. The germline gives CDR1 SGHRS, CDR2 YFSETQ. The CDR3 is CASSSQRGPTYNEQFF. The CDR3 DNA follows: TGCGCCAGCAGCAGCCAGCGGGGGCCGACCTACAATGAGCAGTTCTTC.

This clonotype was recorded at least ten times. The chain is built from TRBV2 and TRBJ2-1, with D perhaps assigned TRBD1 or TRBD2 (5 bases each). In germline, CDR1 is SNHLY, CDR2 FYNNEI. Trimming took off 5 bases at V and 0 bases at J, with 14 bases between the two ends. This CDR3 is 16 amino acids long. Here the CDR3 reads CASSSAGTSSYNEQFF. Written as DNA, the CDR3 is TGTGCCAGCAGTAGCGCCGGGACCAGCTCCTACAATGAGCAGTTCTTC.

There are a few counts of this clonotype. The genes are TRBV7-2 and TRBJ1-2, with unresolved D. The CDR3 runs 12 residues. V was cut by 5 bases and J by 0 bases, with 4 bases left in between. The germline V gene encodes CDR1 SGHTA and CDR2 FQGNSA. Here the CDR3 DNA reads TGTGCCAGCAGCCCAGCTAACTATGGCTACACCTTC. The encoded protein is CASSPANYGYTF.

The rearrangement joins TRBV5-1 to TRBJ1-1; 8 nucleotides match TRBD1. Per the germline V gene, CDR1 is SGHRS and CDR2 is YFSETQ. V lost 4 bases, J lost 4 bases, and 9 bases stayed unmatched. CDR3 length: 15 residues. Here the CDR3 reads CASSTRDRGATEAFF. As DNA, the CDR3 is TGCGCCAGCAGCACAAGAGACAGGGGTGCCACTGAAGCTTTCTTT.

J is TRBJ2-7 and V is TRBV7-9, with 8 bases identical to TRBD2. Per germline, CDR1 SEHNR and CDR2 FQNEAQ (reference sequence). V trimming: 4 bases; J trimming: 3 bases; junction bases outside the gene matches: 8. This CDR3 has 15 amino acids. The CDR3 nucleotides are TGTGCCAGCAGCTCCTGGACTAGCCAAAACTACGAGCAGTACTTC. Translation gives CASSSWTSQNYEQYF.

About this clonotype itself: Germline and junction disagree at one end, which may indicate a read error. V gene TRBV5-1 combines with J gene TRBJ2-3; no reliable D call. CDR1 and CDR2 from the germline V gene are SGHRS and YFSETQ. CDR3 size: 16 residues. CDR3 coding DNA: TGCGCCACCAGCTTGGATTCGCCCCAGCACACAGATACGCAGTATTTT. It yields the protein CATSLDSPQHTDTQYF. The full variable domain, rest sourced from reference TRBV5-1 and TRBJ2-3, is KAGVTQTPRYLIKTRGQQVTLSCSPISGHRSVSWYQQTPGQGLQFLFEYFSETQRNKGNFPGRFSGRQFSNSRSEMNVSTLELGDSALYLCATSLDSPQHTDTQYFGPGTRLTVL.

This clonotype showed up many times. The genes are TRBV20-1 and TRBJ2-2; no clear D gene. Germline loops: CDR1 DFQATT, CDR2 SNEGSKA (reference sequence). Trimming cost V 2 bases and J 2 bases, with 3 bases left between them. This CDR3 comprises 12 residues. CDR3 sequence reads: CSARYNTGELFF. The CDR3 DNA is TGCAGTGCTAGATACAACACCGGGGAGCTGTTTTTT.